A selection of T cell receptor beta chains follows, all from one sample in a study of blood T cell repertoires in COVID-19. Sequenced by immunoSEQ multiplex PCR; TCRdb stores in-frame clones only, minus some. The data hold 290,000 or so clones, with 75% to 95% observed a single time. The source material was PBMCs or T cells enriched from blood (not recorded which). The receptors were sampled from a woman in her twenties or thirties who had recovered from COVID-19. The CDR3 runs from the conserved cysteine through the conserved F or W. Each record gives: D gene, J gene, V gene, clone size, CDR3 DNA, CDR3 protein. A D gene is named only where the DNA matches it firmly. Where a row states a size, it is once, few, many or the class of an expanded clone; other rows omit it.

d_gene: TRBD2; j_gene: TRBJ2-3; v_gene: TRBV5-1; abundance: NA; CDR3nt: TGCGCCAGCAGCTTGGTTGGTGGCGGGAGCAGTACAGATACGCAGTATTTT; CDR3aa: CASSLVGGGSSTDTQYF
d_gene: NA; j_gene: TRBJ1-5; v_gene: TRBV19; abundance: NA; CDR3nt: TGTGCCAGTAGTTCCACAGGCCCCGGGGGAGGGCCCCAGCATTTT; CDR3aa: CASSSTGPGGGPQHF
d_gene: NA; j_gene: TRBJ1-4; v_gene: TRBV19; abundance: NA; CDR3nt: TGTGCCAGTAGTATATCTAGGAATGAAAAACTGTTTTTT; CDR3aa: CASSISRNEKLFF
d_gene: NA; j_gene: TRBJ2-3; v_gene: TRBV7-8; abundance: NA; CDR3nt: TGTGCCAGCAGCTTCACGTGGGCCATTCCAGATACGCAGTATTTT; CDR3aa: CASSFTWAIPDTQYF
d_gene: NA; j_gene: TRBJ2-7; v_gene: TRBV28; abundance: NA; CDR3nt: TGTGCCAGCAGTAAGGAAGGGGCGGGAAATAACGAGCAGTACTTC; CDR3aa: CASSKEGAGNNEQYF
d_gene: NA; j_gene: TRBJ2-1; v_gene: TRBV2; abundance: NA; CDR3nt: TGTGCCAGCAGTGAACTAAGACGGAGGCAGTTCTTC; CDR3aa: CASSELRRRQFF
d_gene: NA; j_gene: TRBJ1-1; v_gene: TRBV7-9; abundance: once; CDR3nt: TGTGCCAGCAGCTTAGGTGCAGGGGAAGCTTTCTTT; CDR3aa: CASSLGAGEAFF
d_gene: TRBD2; j_gene: TRBJ2-7; v_gene: TRBV7-2; abundance: NA; CDR3nt: TGTGCCAGCAGGCCGAGGGCGGGGGGCCCCTACGAGCAGTACTTC; CDR3aa: CASRPRAGGPYEQYF
d_gene: TRBD2; j_gene: TRBJ2-2; v_gene: TRBV5-4; abundance: NA; CDR3nt: TGTGCCAGCAGCCCTAGAGGGAGGGCTGACACCGGGGAGCTGTTTTTT; CDR3aa: CASSPRGRADTGELFF
d_gene: NA; j_gene: TRBJ2-2; v_gene: TRBV7-3; abundance: NA; CDR3nt: TGTGCCAGCAGCTTACGGCGGGCGAACACCGGGGAGCTGTTTTTT; CDR3aa: CASSLRRANTGELFF
d_gene: NA; j_gene: TRBJ2-1; v_gene: TRBV5-6; abundance: NA; CDR3nt: TGTGCCAGCAGCCCCCGGACAGCCTCCTACAATGAGCAGTTCTTC; CDR3aa: CASSPRTASYNEQFF
d_gene: TRBD2; j_gene: TRBJ2-5; v_gene: TRBV4-1; abundance: NA; CDR3nt: TGCGCCAGCAGCCCTGTAGCGGGACCAGAGACCCAGTACTTC; CDR3aa: CASSPVAGPETQYF
d_gene: NA; j_gene: TRBJ1-4; v_gene: TRBV7-8; abundance: NA; CDR3nt: TGTGCCAGCAGCTTAGAGATAGGGGCTTGGTATGAAAAACTGTTTTTT; CDR3aa: CASSLEIGAWYEKLFF
d_gene: TRBD1; j_gene: TRBJ2-7; v_gene: TRBV18; abundance: NA; CDR3nt: TGTGCCAGCTCACTAAAAAGTCCCGGGACAGGGGTGTACGAGCAGTACTTC; CDR3aa: CASSLKSPGTGVYEQYF
d_gene: TRBD2; j_gene: TRBJ2-5; v_gene: TRBV7-2; abundance: NA; CDR3nt: TGTGCCAGCAGCTTGACTAGCGGGAGGGCCTCGGAGACCCAGTACTTC; CDR3aa: CASSLTSGRASETQYF
d_gene: NA; j_gene: TRBJ2-7; v_gene: TRBV7-8; abundance: NA; CDR3nt: TGTGCCAGCAGCCTACAGGGCTACGAGCAGTACTTC; CDR3aa: CASSLQGYEQYF
d_gene: NA; j_gene: TRBJ2-2; v_gene: TRBV7-9; abundance: NA; CDR3nt: TGTGCCAGCAGTCCGCGGGCCGGTTCGAAGAACACCGGGGAGCTGTTTTTT; CDR3aa: CASSPRAGSKNTGELFF
d_gene: NA; j_gene: TRBJ1-4; v_gene: TRBV7-9; abundance: NA; CDR3nt: TGTGCCAGCAGCACACAACAGGGAGGGGATGAAAAACTGTTTTTT; CDR3aa: CASSTQQGGDEKLFF
d_gene: NA; j_gene: TRBJ1-5; v_gene: TRBV2; abundance: NA; CDR3nt: TGTGCCAGCAGTTCACAGGGTAGCGATCAGCCCCAGCATTTT; CDR3aa: CASSSQGSDQPQHF
d_gene: NA; j_gene: TRBJ2-1; v_gene: TRBV9; abundance: NA; CDR3nt: TGTGCCAGCAGCGTAGGGGACTCACTAAACTACAATGAGCAGTTCTTC; CDR3aa: CASSVGDSLNYNEQFF
d_gene: NA; j_gene: TRBJ2-3; v_gene: TRBV7-2; abundance: once; CDR3nt: TGTGCCAGCAGCTTTAGGCCCCCAGGTACGGGCACAGATACGCAGTATTTT; CDR3aa: CASSFRPPGTGTDTQYF
d_gene: NA; j_gene: TRBJ2-7; v_gene: TRBV14; abundance: NA; CDR3nt: TGTGCCAGCAGCCCCAACCCGGGACTTACCGACTACGAGCAGTACTTC; CDR3aa: CASSPNPGLTDYEQYF
d_gene: NA; j_gene: TRBJ1-5; v_gene: TRBV7-9; abundance: NA; CDR3nt: TGTGCCAGCAGCTCCAGTCATGCGGGGGGCGCGGAACAGCCCCAGCATTTT; CDR3aa: CASSSSHAGGAEQPQHF
d_gene: TRBD2; j_gene: TRBJ2-3; v_gene: TRBV28; abundance: NA; CDR3nt: TGTGCCAGCAGTTCCCACAGCGGGAGTACTAGCACAGATACGCAGTATTTT; CDR3aa: CASSSHSGSTSTDTQYF
d_gene: NA; j_gene: TRBJ2-1; v_gene: TRBV19; abundance: NA; CDR3nt: TGTGCCAGTAGGCCTCAGGGGAGAAGGGTCTCCTACAATGAGCAGTTCTTC; CDR3aa: CASRPQGRRVSYNEQFF
d_gene: TRBD1; j_gene: TRBJ2-1; v_gene: TRBV9; abundance: NA; CDR3nt: TGTGCCAGCAGCGAACCGGGACAGGGAATCAATGAGCAGTTCTTC; CDR3aa: CASSEPGQGINEQFF
d_gene: TRBD2; j_gene: TRBJ2-5; v_gene: TRBV28; abundance: NA; CDR3nt: TGTGCCAGCAGTACGGGAGGATCGGGGGAGACCCAGTACTTC; CDR3aa: CASSTGGSGETQYF
d_gene: TRBD1; j_gene: TRBJ1-5; v_gene: TRBV15; abundance: once; CDR3nt: TGTGCCACCAGCAGCCGCGGACAGGGCGGAAATCAGCCCCAGCATTTT; CDR3aa: CATSSRGQGGNQPQHF
d_gene: NA; j_gene: TRBJ2-7; v_gene: TRBV27; abundance: few; CDR3nt: TGTGCCAGCAGCAATAGAGCCTACGAGCAGTACTTC; CDR3aa: CASSNRAYEQYF
d_gene: TRBD2; j_gene: TRBJ2-1; v_gene: TRBV10-3; abundance: NA; CDR3nt: TGTGCCACCCGGACTAGCGACTACAATGAGCAGTTCTTC; CDR3aa: CATRTSDYNEQFF
d_gene: TRBD1; j_gene: TRBJ1-5; v_gene: TRBV30; abundance: NA; CDR3nt: TGTGCCTGGAGTGTACTGAAGACAGGGGGGGCCGCACCCCAGCATTTT; CDR3aa: CAWSVLKTGGAAPQHF
d_gene: NA; j_gene: TRBJ1-3; v_gene: TRBV18; abundance: once; CDR3nt: TGTGCCAGCTCACCGGAGGACGGAAACACCATATATTTT; CDR3aa: CASSPEDGNTIYF
d_gene: NA; j_gene: TRBJ2-7; v_gene: TRBV6-5; abundance: NA; CDR3nt: TGTGCCAGCAGTTACCGATCAGGGGACGAGCAGTACTTC; CDR3aa: CASSYRSGDEQYF
d_gene: TRBD2; j_gene: TRBJ2-2; v_gene: TRBV19; abundance: NA; CDR3nt: TGTGCCAGTAGTACCCTAGCGGGAGGCGCCGGGGAGCTGTTTTTT; CDR3aa: CASSTLAGGAGELFF
d_gene: TRBD1; j_gene: TRBJ1-5; v_gene: TRBV19; abundance: NA; CDR3nt: TGTGCCAGTAGTATCACAGGGGGGGTTCAGCCCCAGCATTTT; CDR3aa: CASSITGGVQPQHF
d_gene: NA; j_gene: TRBJ2-5; v_gene: TRBV7-2; abundance: NA; CDR3nt: TGTGCCAGCAGGCGAACGACATCCTCCCGGGAGACCCAGTACTTC; CDR3aa: CASRRTTSSRETQYF
d_gene: NA; j_gene: TRBJ2-1; v_gene: TRBV9; abundance: NA; CDR3nt: TGTGCCAGCAGCGTAGAGCCCCTCTACAATGAGCAGTTCTTC; CDR3aa: CASSVEPLYNEQFF
d_gene: TRBD2; j_gene: TRBJ2-7; v_gene: TRBV3-1/TRBV3-2; abundance: NA; CDR3nt: TGTGCCAGCAGCCACGGGACTAGCGGGAGGGTTACCTACGAGCAGTACTTC; CDR3aa: CASSHGTSGRVTYEQYF
d_gene: NA; j_gene: TRBJ2-3; v_gene: TRBV20-1; abundance: NA; CDR3nt: TGCAGTGCTATTTATGATACGCAGTATTTT; CDR3aa: CSAIYDTQYF
d_gene: TRBD2; j_gene: TRBJ2-1; v_gene: TRBV28; abundance: NA; CDR3nt: TGTGCCAGCAGCTCCCTGGGTGGGCAGCGGGAGGAGCAGTTCTTC; CDR3aa: CASSSLGGQREEQFF
d_gene: TRBD2; j_gene: TRBJ2-1; v_gene: TRBV28; abundance: NA; CDR3nt: TGTGCCAGCAGTTTGCCGGGAGCGGGGTACAATGAGCAGTTCTTC; CDR3aa: CASSLPGAGYNEQFF
d_gene: NA; j_gene: TRBJ1-3; v_gene: TRBV3-1/TRBV3-2; abundance: once; CDR3nt: TGTGCCAGCAGCCAAGCGCTTACAGTAACTCTCTCTGGAAACACCATATATTTT; CDR3aa: CASSQALTVTLSGNTIYF
d_gene: NA; j_gene: TRBJ1-1; v_gene: TRBV29-1; abundance: NA; CDR3nt: TGCAGCGTTCGAATAGGGGCGAACACTGAAGCTTTCTTT; CDR3aa: CSVRIGANTEAFF
d_gene: NA; j_gene: TRBJ2-1; v_gene: TRBV28; abundance: NA; CDR3nt: TGTGCCAGCAAGGAGCGGGATGAGCAGTTCTTC; CDR3aa: CASKERDEQFF
d_gene: NA; j_gene: TRBJ2-7; v_gene: TRBV6-5; abundance: NA; CDR3nt: TGTGCCAGCAGCTGGGGCCGAACATCCTACGAGCAGTACTTC; CDR3aa: CASSWGRTSYEQYF